This T cell receptor beta chain was found in a study of T cell responses to AZD1222 COVID-19 vaccine. Trimming cost V 3 bases and J 1 base; bases outside gene matches: 16. Germline CDR1 MNHNS, CDR2 SASEGT. The CDR3 length is 20 residues. Data came from immunoSEQ multiplex PCR; TCRdb stores just in-frame clones and leaves some out. The sample lists 150,000 or so clones; approximately 91% were seen once. The input for sequencing was peripheral blood, taken 28 days after the second AZD1222 dose. The TCR was taken from an adult who received the AZD1222 COVID-19 vaccine. This chain joins TRBV6-1 and TRBJ2-1; 9 nucleotides agree with TRBD1. The CDR3 nucleotides read TGTGCCAGCAGTGACCTATCGGGACAGGGCTTCAGGGAGTCCTACAATGAGCAGTTCTTC. Residues: CASSDLSGQGFRESYNEQFF.